This T cell receptor (beta chain) appears in the sequencing data of a study of blood T cells in healthy people across ages. Regarding the study as a whole: Naive T cell percentage showed a strong correlation with TCR beta diversity.

Germline V gene lookup returns CDR1 DFQATT and CDR2 SNEGSKA (reference sequence). The CDR3 loop spans 12 amino acids. V lost 6 bases and J lost 2, with 11 bases in between. A second 7 to 11 cycle PCR used barcoded and J-beta primers. TCRdb re-called the 5' RACE reads with MiXCR, one entry per CDR3 protein. The data hold some 1.8 million distinct CDR3 sequences, with approximately 40% observed a single time. PBMCs were isolated at a quantity of at least 7 million per sample. As for this clonotype: Its specificity is not known.

The chain combines TRBV20-1 with TRBJ2-7; no firm D call. Material: blood. The TCR originated in a human donor in good health. This CDR3 reads CSATGPTYEQYF. In DNA form, the CDR3 reads TGCAGTGCCACCGGACCGACCTACGAGCAGTACTTC.